The clone carrying this T cell receptor beta chain rates as medium-sized (0.01 to 0.1%). TCR beta cDNA was made from 450 to 600 ng total RNA with a constant-region primer. ARM-PCR, slightly modified, supplied the TCR beta libraries through three nested multiplex PCR rounds. Running 9 to 10 cycles apiece, the first two PCR rounds relied on TRBV1-TRBV30 forward primers together with a C-beta reverse primer. Using its own MiXCR run on the multiplex PCR reads, TCRdb lists one record per CDR3 protein. The sample lists tens of thousands of distinct CDR3 sequences; roughly 77% were seen once. V shed 3 bases and J shed 0 bases, with 9 bases lying between them. Germline V gene data show CDR1 as SGHDN and CDR2 as FVKESK. The CDR3 extends over 15 amino acids. The tissue used was unsorted bulk material of roughly 17-34 mg. RNA and DNA were co-extracted from it with the AllPrep DNA/RNA mini kit. This entry belongs to a study of tumor-infiltrating lymphocytes in primary liver carcinoma.

Sequencing input: tumor-adjacent normal liver tissue. The chain links TRBV14 to TRBJ1-3; D is undetermined. This clonotype was sampled from a man aged 35 to 55 with primary liver carcinoma and hepatitis B virus infection. The CDR3 region has the DNA TGTGCCAGCAGCCATCGCGGATCCTCTGGAAACACCATATATTTT. Its translation is CASSHRGSSGNTIYF.